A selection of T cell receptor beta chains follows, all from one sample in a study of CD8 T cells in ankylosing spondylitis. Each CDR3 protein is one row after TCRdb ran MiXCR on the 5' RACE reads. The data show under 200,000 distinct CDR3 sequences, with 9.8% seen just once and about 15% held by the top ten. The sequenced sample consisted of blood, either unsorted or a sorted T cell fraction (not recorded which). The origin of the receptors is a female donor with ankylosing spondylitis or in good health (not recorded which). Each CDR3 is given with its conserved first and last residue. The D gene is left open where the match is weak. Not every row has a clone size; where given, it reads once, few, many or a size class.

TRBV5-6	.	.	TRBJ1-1	TGTGCCAGCAGCGGGGGGGTCGGGGTTACTGAAGCTTTCTTT	CASSGGVGVTEAFF
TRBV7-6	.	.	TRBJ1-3	TGTGCCAGCAGCTTAGGAGTAGGTACTCCCGGAAACACCATATATTTT	CASSLGVGTPGNTIYF
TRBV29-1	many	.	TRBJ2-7	TGCAGCCCTTTGATCGTCTATGGGGAGCAGTACTTC	CSPLIVYGEQYF
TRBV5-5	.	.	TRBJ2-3	TGTGCCAGCAGCTTGGAGCTCCCTAGCACAGATACGCAGTATTTT	CASSLELPSTDTQYF
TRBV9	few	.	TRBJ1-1	TGTGCCAGCAGCGTAGTAGGGGCCGACACTGAAGCTTTCTTT	CASSVVGADTEAFF
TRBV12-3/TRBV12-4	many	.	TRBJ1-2	TGTGCCAGCAGTTTAGCAGCAGGTTATAACTATGGCTACACCTTC	CASSLAAGYNYGYTF
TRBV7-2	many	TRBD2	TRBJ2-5	TGTGCCAGCAGCTCTGTCGGTGGGAGGGATGAGACCCAGTACTTC	CASSSVGGRDETQYF
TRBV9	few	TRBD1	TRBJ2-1	TGTGCCAGCAGCGAGCCCGACAGGGAGAATGAGCAGTTCTTC	CASSEPDRENEQFF
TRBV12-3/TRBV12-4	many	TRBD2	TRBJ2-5	TGTGCCAGTTCTAGCGGGAACGGAGAGACCCAGTACTTC	CASSSGNGETQYF
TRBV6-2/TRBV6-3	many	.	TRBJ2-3	TGTGCCAGCAGCCCCGACGGCGGGGGCACAGATACGCAGTATTTT	CASSPDGGGTDTQYF
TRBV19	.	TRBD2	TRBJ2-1	TGTGCCAGTATGACGGGAGGGAGGAATGAGCAGTTCTTC	CASMTGGRNEQFF
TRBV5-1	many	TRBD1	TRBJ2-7	TGCGCCAGCAGCTGGGACAGCTACGAGCAGTACTTC	CASSWDSYEQYF
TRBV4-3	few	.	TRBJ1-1	TGCGCCAGCAGCCCAAGTAGATTCACGGCTAACACTGAAGCTTTCTTT	CASSPSRFTANTEAFF
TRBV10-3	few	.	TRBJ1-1	TGTGCCATCAGCCCCGCAGGGTTCGGGACTGAAGCTTTCTTT	CAISPAGFGTEAFF
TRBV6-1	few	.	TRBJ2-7	TGTGCCAGCAGTGAAGGGGGCCCCTACGAGCAGTACTTC	CASSEGGPYEQYF
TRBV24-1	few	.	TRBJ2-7	TGTGCCACCAGTGACCCCGGACAGTCCCACGAGCAGTACTTC	CATSDPGQSHEQYF
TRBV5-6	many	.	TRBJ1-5	TGTGCCAGCAGCTTTGGGCGACAGCCCCAGCATTTT	CASSFGRQPQHF
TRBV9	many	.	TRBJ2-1	TGTGCCAGCAGCGCGGACGGAGCCAATGAGCAGTTCTTC	CASSADGANEQFF
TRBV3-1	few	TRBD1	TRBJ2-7	TGTGCCAGCAGCCAAGATCCGTACCCCGGGACAGGCTACGAGCAGTACTTC	CASSQDPYPGTGYEQYF
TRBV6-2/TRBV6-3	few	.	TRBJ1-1	TGTGCCAGCAGTTACTCTGCCGAGAACACTGAAGCTTTCTTT	CASSYSAENTEAFF
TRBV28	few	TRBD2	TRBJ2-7	TGTGCCAGCAGTTTCCTTCGGGCGGGAGTCCACGAGCAGTACTTC	CASSFLRAGVHEQYF
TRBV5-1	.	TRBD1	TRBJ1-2	TGCGCCAGCATGGGGACAGGGTATGGCTACACCTTC	CASMGTGYGYTF
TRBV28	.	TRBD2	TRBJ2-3	TGTGCCAGCAGTTTTGCGAAGCGGGAGGGTATAGATACGCAGTATTTT	CASSFAKREGIDTQYF
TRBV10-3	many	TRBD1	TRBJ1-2	TGTGCCATCAGTGAGGGGACAGGTGGGGTCTATGGCTACACCTTC	CAISEGTGGVYGYTF
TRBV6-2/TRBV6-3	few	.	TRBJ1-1	TGTGCCAGCAGTTATTCGGGCTTGAACACTGAAGCTTTCTTT	CASSYSGLNTEAFF
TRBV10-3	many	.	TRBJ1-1	TGTGCCATCAGTGAGTCAAGACGGCCTGAAGCTTTCTTT	CAISESRRPEAFF
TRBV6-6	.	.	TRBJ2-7	TGTGCCAGCGGTCCAGGACACATCGAGCAGTACTTC	CASGPGHIEQYF
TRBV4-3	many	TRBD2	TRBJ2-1	TGCGCCAGCAGCCAAGATACTACCGGGAGGTGGTACAATGAGCAGTTCTTC	CASSQDTTGRWYNEQFF
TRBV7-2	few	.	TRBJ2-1	TGTGCCAGCACCTGGGACGGCAATGAGCAGTTCTTC	CASTWDGNEQFF
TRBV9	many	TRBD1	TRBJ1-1	TGTGCCAGCAGCCCATGGGACAGGGATGAAGCTTTCTTT	CASSPWDRDEAFF
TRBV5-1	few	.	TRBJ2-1	TGCGCCAGCAGTCAGGGGAGCTCCTACAATGAGCAGTTCTTC	CASSQGSSYNEQFF
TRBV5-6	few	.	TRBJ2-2	TGTGCCAGCAGCACTTGGGGCACCGGGGCGCTGTTTTTT	CASSTWGTGALFF
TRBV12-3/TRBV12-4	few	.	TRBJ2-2	TGTGCCAGCTCTGTGACACCCAACACCGGGGAGCTGTTTTTT	CASSVTPNTGELFF
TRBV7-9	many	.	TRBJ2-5	TGTGCCAGCAGCTTAGAAAACTTC	CASSLENF
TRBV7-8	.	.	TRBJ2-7	TGTGCCAGCAGCTTAGAAGGTAGAGGTGTTCTTGGCTACGAGCAGTACTTC	CASSLEGRGVLGYEQYF
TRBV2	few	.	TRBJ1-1	TGTGCCAGCCCAAAGGGGATCCCTGAAGCTTTCTTT	CASPKGIPEAFF
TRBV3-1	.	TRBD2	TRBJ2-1	TGTGCCAGCAGCCCGTGGCCCTCCGCTACTAGCGGGATGGAGCAGTTCTTC	CASSPWPSATSGMEQFF
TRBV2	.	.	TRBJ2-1	TGTGCCAGCAGTGACCGACGGCTTTCCTACAATGAGCAGTTCTTC	CASSDRRLSYNEQFF
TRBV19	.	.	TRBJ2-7	TGTGCCAGTCAAGACACGGAAGACTACGAGCAGTACTTC	CASQDTEDYEQYF
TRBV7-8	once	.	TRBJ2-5	TGTGCCAGCAGCTTCAGGGGTGGGGAGGGCGCCCGGGGGGAGACCCAGTACTTC	CASSFRGGEGARGETQYF
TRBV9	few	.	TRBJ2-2	TGTGCCAGCAGCGTAGACGGGAGCGGGACCGGGGAGCTGTTTTTT	CASSVDGSGTGELFF
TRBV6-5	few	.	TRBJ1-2	TGTGCCAGCAGTTACTCCCTCACAGGGTACCATGGCTACACCTTC	CASSYSLTGYHGYTF
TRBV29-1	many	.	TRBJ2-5	TGCAGCGTTGAGGCATATCAAGAGACCCAGTACTTC	CSVEAYQETQYF
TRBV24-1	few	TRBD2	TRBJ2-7	TGTGCCACCAGTGAAGCGGGAGGGTTCGAGCAGTACTTC	CATSEAGGFEQYF